What follows describes a single T cell receptor (beta chain). This record comes from a study of shared clonotypes between healthy human individuals. About the research overall: Sampling drew on donors who were a couple of women and three men aged 18 to 49.

Germline V CDR1 and CDR2: PRHDT, FYEKMQ (reference sequence). CDR3 length: 12 amino acids. V lost 5 bases to trimming and J lost 4 bases, with 8 bases between them. Clones were read by immunoSEQ multiplex PCR, and TCRdb kept only the in-frame ones, dropping some. Of more than 1,200,000 clones in the sample, about 98.5% were seen once. Input material: naive CD4+ T cells sorted from blood. Subset specified: CD45RA+ positively selected. The TCR originated in a man aged 25 to 45 in good health. The chain is built from TRBV13 and TRBJ2-5; D call uncertain. CDR3 sequence: CASSLSRETQYF. CDR3 coding DNA: TGTGCCAGCAGCCTATCTAGAGAGACCCAGTACTTC.